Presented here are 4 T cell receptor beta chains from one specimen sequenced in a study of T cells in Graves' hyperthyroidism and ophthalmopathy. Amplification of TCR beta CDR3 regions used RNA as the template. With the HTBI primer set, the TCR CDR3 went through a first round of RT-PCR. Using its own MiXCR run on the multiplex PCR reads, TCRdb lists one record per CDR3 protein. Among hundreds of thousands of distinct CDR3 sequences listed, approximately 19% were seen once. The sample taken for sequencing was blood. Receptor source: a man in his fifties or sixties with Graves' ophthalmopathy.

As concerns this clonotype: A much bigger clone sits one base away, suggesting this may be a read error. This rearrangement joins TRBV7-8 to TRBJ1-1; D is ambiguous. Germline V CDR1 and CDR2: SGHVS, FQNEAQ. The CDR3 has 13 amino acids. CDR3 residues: CASTLQLNTETFF. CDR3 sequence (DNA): TGTGCCAGCACCTTGCAGCTGAACACTGAAACTTTCTTT.

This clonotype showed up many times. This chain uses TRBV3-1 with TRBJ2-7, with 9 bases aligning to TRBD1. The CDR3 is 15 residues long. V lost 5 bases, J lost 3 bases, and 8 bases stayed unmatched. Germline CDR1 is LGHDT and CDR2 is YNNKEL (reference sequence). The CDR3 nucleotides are TGTGCCAGCAGCGAGGGGACAGGGTTTTTCTACGAGCAGTACTTC. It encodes CASSEGTGFFYEQYF.

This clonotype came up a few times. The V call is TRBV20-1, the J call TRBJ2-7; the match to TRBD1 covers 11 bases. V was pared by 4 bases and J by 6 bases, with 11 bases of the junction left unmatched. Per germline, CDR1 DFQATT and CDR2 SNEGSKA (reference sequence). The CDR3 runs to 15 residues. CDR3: CSATRPDRGHGEQYF. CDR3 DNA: TGCAGTGCTACCCGCCCGGACAGGGGGCACGGCGAGCAGTACTTC.

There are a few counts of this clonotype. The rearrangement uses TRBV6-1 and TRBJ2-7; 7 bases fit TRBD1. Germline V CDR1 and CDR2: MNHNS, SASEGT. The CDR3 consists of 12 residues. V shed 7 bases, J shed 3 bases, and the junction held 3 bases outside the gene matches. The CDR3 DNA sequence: TGTGCCAGCAATCGACAGGGCTACGAGCAGTACTTC. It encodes CASNRQGYEQYF.